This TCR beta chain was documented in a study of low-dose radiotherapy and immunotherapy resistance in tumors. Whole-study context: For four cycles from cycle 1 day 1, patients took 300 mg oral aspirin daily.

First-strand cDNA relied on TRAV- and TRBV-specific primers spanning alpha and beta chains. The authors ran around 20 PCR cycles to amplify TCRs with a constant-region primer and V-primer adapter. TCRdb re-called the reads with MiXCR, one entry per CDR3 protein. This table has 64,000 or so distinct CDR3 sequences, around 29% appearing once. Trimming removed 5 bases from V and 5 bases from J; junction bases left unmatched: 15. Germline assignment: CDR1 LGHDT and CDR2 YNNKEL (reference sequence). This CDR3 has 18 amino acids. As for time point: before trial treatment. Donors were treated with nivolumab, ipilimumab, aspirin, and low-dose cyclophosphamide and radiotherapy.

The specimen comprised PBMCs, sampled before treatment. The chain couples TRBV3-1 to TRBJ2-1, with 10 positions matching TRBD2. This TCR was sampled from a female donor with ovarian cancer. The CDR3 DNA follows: TGTGCCAGCAGCTCCGACCCTATTCTAGCGGGAGCCCACAATGAGCAGTTCTTC. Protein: CASSSDPILAGAHNEQFF.